This T cell receptor (beta chain) was profiled in a study of T cells in tumors after PD-1 blockade. Sequencing used immunoSEQ multiplex PCR; TCRdb keeps in-frame clones, though not all of them. Here the sample spans fewer than 40,000 clones, roughly 76% being singletons. Germline-derived CDR1 and CDR2 are MNHEY and SMNVEV (reference sequence). This CDR3 contains 14 residues. Trimming removed 5 bases at V and 4 bases at J, with 12 bases between. The TCR sequence derives from a human donor with basal cell carcinoma. This sequence joins TRBV27 and TRBJ1-5; possible D gene TRBD1, 6 bases. The source was PBMCs, collected after anti-PD-1 treatment. The CDR3 DNA reads TGTGCCAGCAGTCGCTCGAGGGGGAATCAGCCCCAGCATTTT. It encodes CASSRSRGNQPQHF.